These 8 T cell receptor beta chains were sequenced from one sample in a study of blood T cells in healthy people across ages. It was with a sample-barcoded 5' primer and a J-beta primer mix that a second PCR of roughly 7 to 12 cycles was run. TCRdb used MiXCR to reprocess the 5' RACE reads, holding one entry per CDR3 protein. The sample lists 1.5 million to 2 million distinct CDR3 sequences, roughly 27% occurring once. The sample was blood. The receptors here all came from a woman in her thirties in good health.

V gene TRBV6-4 combines with J gene TRBJ1-2; 10 bases match TRBD1. Germline CDR1 MRHNA, CDR2 SNTAGT. The CDR3 runs 14 residues. V was clipped by 5 bases and J by 7 bases; unmatched bases: 7. The CDR3 nucleotides are TGTGCCAGCAGTAGGGACAGGGGATCATTTGGCTACACCTTC. It codes for CASSRDRGSFGYTF.

Turning to this clonotype: A read error may explain this, as a much larger clone is one base away. The chain employs TRBV10-3 and TRBJ2-3; D is possibly TRBD1 or TRBD2 (5 bases each). The germline V gene encodes CDR1 ENHRY and CDR2 SYGVKD. The CDR3 spans 15 residues. CDR3 bases: TGTACCATCAGTGATCGAGCGGACAACACAGATACGCAGTATTTT. Protein product: CTISDRADNTDTQYF.

This clonotype was observed a handful of times. The rearrangement links TRBV4-3 to TRBJ2-7, with D perhaps assigned TRBD1 or TRBD2 (5 bases each). Trimming cost V 4 bases and J 0 bases, with 13 bases left between them. The CDR3 is 15 residues long. Germline V lookup: CDR1 LGHNA, CDR2 YSLEER. CDR3 nucleotide sequence: TGCGCCAGCAGCCGTGCAAGGGACGGCTCCTACGAGCAGTACTTC. Residues: CASSRARDGSYEQYF.

J is TRBJ2-4 and V is TRBV7-2; D may be TRBD1 (6 bases). The CDR3 contains 14 residues. Trimming cost V 8 bases and J 0 bases, with 11 bases left between them. Germline CDR1 reads SGHTA; CDR2 reads FQGNSA. CDR3 loop: CASGQTLAKNIQYF. The CDR3 DNA is TGTGCCAGCGGACAGACACTAGCCAAAAACATTCAGTACTTC.

The gene calls are TRBV7-2 and TRBJ2-5, with D possibly being TRBD1 (5 bases). CDR1 is SGHTA and CDR2 is FQGNSA in the germline V gene. V was shortened by 1 base and J by 5 bases, with 17 bases between the two germline ends. The CDR3 length is 16 residues. The CDR3 here is CASSLGWQGRWETQYF. CDR3 DNA: TGTGCCAGCAGCTTAGGATGGCAGGGCCGCTGGGAGACCCAGTACTTC. The full variable domain, rest sourced from reference TRBV7-2 and TRBJ2-5, is GAGVSQSPSNKVTEKGKDVELRCDPISGHTALYWYRQSLGQGLEFLIYFQGNSAPDKSGLPSDRFSAERTGGSVSTLTIQRTQQEDSAVYLCASSLGWQGRWETQYFGPGTRLLVL.

This clonotype was counted a few times. V usage is TRBV2 and J usage is TRBJ1-5, with a possible D match to TRBD1 (6 bases). V was cut by 4 bases and J by 5 bases, with 18 bases left in between. CDR3 size: 16 residues. CDR1 is SNHLY and CDR2 is FYNNEI in the germline V gene. CDR3 in amino acids: CASSGGQIPGDQPQHF. For the CDR3, the DNA is TGTGCCAGCAGTGGGGGGCAGATACCTGGGGATCAGCCCCAGCATTTT.

This clonotype was seen ten or more times. The chain carries TRBV5-1 and TRBJ1-2; no clear D gene. CDR3 length equals 15 residues. Deletions cut 0 bases from V and 2 bases from J, with 11 bases between. Germline V gives CDR1 SGHRS, CDR2 YFSETQ. The chain's CDR3 is CASSLANGPNYGYTF. In DNA form, the CDR3 reads TGCGCCAGCAGCTTGGCCAATGGACCCAACTATGGCTACACCTTC.

The count of this clonotype is one. At one boundary the junction diverges from the germline segment, which might be a read error. The V gene is TRBV2, the J gene TRBJ1-1, with a possible D match to TRBD1 (5 bases). The CDR3 is 13 amino acids. CDR1 is SNHLY and CDR2 is FYNNEI in the germline V gene. The CDR3 DNA sequence: TGTGCCAGCAGGGAAGGGACGGCTGATGAAGCTTTCTTT. Protein product: CASREGTADEAFF.